This T cell receptor beta chain was identified in a study of spatial heterogeneity in lung cancer. Across the study: Detection consistently captured more beta-chain sequences than alpha-chain sequences. In raw reads, more than 9.5 appearances on average were recorded for each unique TCR and UMI combination.

This clonotype occurred many times. This beta chain was picked up by a library intended for alpha chains and is off target, so its count carries little meaning. Specified time point: sample taken at primary tumor resection. Whole RNA obtained from tumor, nontumor lung or frozen PBMC underwent sequencing without sorting. The donors, about 78 patients with untreated early-stage non-small cell lung cancer, provided the samples. Each molecule of TCR cDNA was tagged with one unique molecular identifier. One entry per CDR3 protein, called by TCRdb with MiXCR from the 5' RACE reads. This table holds about 13,000 distinct CDR3 sequences, roughly 5% found once. This receptor was taken from a human donor with early-stage non-small cell lung cancer. The source was lung tumor tissue, collected at surgery.

This CDR3 is CSVGRGAGGKGEKLFF. DNA for the CDR3: TGCAGCGTTGGGCGGGGAGCGGGGGGCAAGGGTGAAAAACTGTTTTTT. This rearrangement joins TRBV29-1 to TRBJ1-4; D perhaps matches TRBD1 (6 bases). The CDR3 covers 16 residues. From germline, CDR1 is SQVTM and CDR2 ANQGSEA. Trimming removed 4 bases at V and 7 bases at J, with 22 bases between.